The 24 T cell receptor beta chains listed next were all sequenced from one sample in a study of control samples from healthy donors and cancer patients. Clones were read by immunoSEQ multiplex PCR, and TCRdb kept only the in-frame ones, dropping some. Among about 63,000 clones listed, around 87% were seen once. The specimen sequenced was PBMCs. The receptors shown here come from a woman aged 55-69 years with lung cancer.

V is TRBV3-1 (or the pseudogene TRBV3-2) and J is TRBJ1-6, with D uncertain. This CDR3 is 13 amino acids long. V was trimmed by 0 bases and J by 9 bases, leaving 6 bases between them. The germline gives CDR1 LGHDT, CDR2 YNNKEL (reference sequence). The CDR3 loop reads CASSQEGISPLHF. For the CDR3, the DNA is TGTGCCAGCAGCCAAGAAGGAATTTCACCCCTCCACTTT.

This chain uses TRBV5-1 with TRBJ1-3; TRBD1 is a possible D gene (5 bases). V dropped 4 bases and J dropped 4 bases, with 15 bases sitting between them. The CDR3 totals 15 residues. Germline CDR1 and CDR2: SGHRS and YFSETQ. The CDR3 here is CASSPQAPPGNTIYF. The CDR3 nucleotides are TGCGCCAGCAGCCCACAGGCGCCTCCCGGAAACACCATATATTTT.

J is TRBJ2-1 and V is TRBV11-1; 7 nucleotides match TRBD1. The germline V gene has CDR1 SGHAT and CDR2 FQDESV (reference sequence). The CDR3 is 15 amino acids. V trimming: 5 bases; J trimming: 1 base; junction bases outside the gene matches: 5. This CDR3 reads CASSTGVGSYNEQFF. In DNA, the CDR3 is TGTGCCAGCAGCACAGGGGTGGGATCCTACAATGAGCAGTTCTTC.

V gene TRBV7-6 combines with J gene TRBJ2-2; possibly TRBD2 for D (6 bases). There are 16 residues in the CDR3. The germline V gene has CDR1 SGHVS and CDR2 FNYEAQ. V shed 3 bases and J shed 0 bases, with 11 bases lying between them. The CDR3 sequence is CASSLSLASNTGELFF. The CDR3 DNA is TGTGCCAGCAGCTTGAGTCTAGCGTCGAACACCGGGGAGCTGTTTTTT.

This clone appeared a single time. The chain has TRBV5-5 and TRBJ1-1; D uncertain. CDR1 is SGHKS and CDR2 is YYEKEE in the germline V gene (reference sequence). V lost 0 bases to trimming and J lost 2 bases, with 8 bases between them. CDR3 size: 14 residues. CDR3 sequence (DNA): TGTGCCAGCAGCTTGGACCTCAGCAACACTGAAGCTTTCTTT. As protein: CASSLDLSNTEAFF.

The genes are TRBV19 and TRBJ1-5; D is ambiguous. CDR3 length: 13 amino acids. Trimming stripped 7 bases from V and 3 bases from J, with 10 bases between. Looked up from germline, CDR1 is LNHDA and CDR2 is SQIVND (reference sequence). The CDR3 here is CASKAGYNQPQHF. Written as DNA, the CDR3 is TGTGCCAGTAAGGCAGGCTACAATCAGCCCCAGCATTTT. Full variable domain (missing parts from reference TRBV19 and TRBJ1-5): DGGITQSPKYLFRKEGQNVTLSCEQNLNHDAMYWYRQDPGQGLRLIYYSQIVNDFQKGDIAEGYSVSREKKESFPLTVTSAQKNPTAFYLCASKAGYNQPQHFGDGTRLSIL.

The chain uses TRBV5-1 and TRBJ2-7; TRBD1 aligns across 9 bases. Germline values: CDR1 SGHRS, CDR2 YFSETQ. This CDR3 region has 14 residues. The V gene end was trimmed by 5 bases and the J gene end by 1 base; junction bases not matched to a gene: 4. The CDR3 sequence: CASSSGTGSYEQYF. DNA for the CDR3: TGCGCCAGCAGTTCCGGGACAGGGTCCTACGAGCAGTACTTC.

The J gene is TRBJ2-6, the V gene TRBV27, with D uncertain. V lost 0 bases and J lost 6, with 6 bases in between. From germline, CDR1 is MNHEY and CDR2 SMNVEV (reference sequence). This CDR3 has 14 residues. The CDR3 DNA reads TGTGCCAGCAGTTTATCTGGTGCGGCCAACGTCCTGACTTTC. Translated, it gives CASSLSGAANVLTF.

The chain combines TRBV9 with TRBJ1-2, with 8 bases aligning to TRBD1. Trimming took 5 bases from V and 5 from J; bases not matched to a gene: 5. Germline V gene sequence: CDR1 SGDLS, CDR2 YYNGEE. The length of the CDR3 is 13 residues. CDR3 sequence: CASSSGQDYGYTF. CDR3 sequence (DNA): TGTGCCAGCAGTTCGGGACAGGATTATGGCTACACCTTC.

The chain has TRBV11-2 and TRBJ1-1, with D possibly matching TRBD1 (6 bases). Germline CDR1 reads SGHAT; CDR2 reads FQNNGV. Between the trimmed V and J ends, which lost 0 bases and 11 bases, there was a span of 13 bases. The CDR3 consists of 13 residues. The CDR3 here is CASSLDSGARAFF. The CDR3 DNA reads TGTGCCAGCAGCTTAGATTCGGGGGCGAGGGCTTTCTTT.

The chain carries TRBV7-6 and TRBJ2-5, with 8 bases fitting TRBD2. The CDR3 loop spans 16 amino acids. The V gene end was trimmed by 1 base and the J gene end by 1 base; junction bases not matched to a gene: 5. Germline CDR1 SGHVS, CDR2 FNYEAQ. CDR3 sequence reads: CASSLGLASSQETQYF. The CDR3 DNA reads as TGTGCCAGCAGCTTAGGACTAGCGAGTTCCCAAGAGACCCAGTACTTC.

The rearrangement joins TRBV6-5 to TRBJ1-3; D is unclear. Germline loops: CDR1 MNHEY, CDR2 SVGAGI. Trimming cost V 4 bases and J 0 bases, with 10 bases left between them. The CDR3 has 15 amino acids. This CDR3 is CASSSTVRSGNTIYF. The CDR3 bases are TGTGCCAGCAGTTCGACGGTGCGCTCTGGAAACACCATATATTTT.

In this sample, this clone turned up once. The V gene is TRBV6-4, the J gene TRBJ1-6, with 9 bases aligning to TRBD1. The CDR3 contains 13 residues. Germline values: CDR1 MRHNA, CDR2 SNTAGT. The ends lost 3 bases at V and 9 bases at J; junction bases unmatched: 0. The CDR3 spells CASSEDRGSPLHF. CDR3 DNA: TGTGCCAGCAGTGAGGACAGGGGTTCACCCCTCCACTTT.

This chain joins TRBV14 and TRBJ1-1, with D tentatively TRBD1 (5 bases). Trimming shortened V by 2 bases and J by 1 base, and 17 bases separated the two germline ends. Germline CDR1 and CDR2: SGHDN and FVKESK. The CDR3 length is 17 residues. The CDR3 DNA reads TGTGCCAGCAGCCAAAGGACATCGTCGTCGAAGAACACTGAAGCTTTCTTT. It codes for CASSQRTSSSKNTEAFF.

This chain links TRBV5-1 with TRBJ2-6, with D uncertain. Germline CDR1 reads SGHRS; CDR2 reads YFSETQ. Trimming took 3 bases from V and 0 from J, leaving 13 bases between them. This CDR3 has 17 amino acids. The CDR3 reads CASSSGELYSGANVLTF. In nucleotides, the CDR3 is TGCGCCAGCAGCTCCGGAGAATTGTACTCTGGGGCCAACGTCCTGACTTTC.

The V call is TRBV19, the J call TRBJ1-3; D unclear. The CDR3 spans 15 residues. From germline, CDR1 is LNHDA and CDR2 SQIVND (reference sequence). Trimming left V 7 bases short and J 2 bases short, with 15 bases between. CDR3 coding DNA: TGTGCCAGTACCATCCCCGGACTCCCTGGAAACACCATATATTTT. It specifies CASTIPGLPGNTIYF.

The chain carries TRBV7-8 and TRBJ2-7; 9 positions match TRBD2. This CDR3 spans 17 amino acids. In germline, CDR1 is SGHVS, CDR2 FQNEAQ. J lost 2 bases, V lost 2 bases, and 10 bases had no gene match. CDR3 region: CASSLFLAGLTPYEQYF. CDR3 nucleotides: TGTGCCAGCAGCTTATTCCTAGCGGGGCTTACCCCCTACGAGCAGTACTTC.

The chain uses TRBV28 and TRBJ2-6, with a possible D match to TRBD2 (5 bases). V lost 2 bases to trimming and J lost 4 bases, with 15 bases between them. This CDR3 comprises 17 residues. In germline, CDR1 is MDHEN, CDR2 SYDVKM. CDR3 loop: CASSLTGFRAGANVLTF. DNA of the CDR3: TGTGCCAGCAGTTTAACGGGATTCCGGGCCGGGGCCAACGTCCTGACTTTC.

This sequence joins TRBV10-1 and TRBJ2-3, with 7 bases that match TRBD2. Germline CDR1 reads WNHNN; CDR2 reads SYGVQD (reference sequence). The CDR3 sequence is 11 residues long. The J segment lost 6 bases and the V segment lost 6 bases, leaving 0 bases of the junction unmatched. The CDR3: CASSGGDTQYF. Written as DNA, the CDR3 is TGCGCCAGCAGCGGGGGGGATACGCAGTATTTT.

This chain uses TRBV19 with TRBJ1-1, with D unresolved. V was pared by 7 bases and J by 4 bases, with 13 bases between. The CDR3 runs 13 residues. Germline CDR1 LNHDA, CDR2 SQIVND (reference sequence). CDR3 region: CASMSSVSTEAFF. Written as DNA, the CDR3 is TGTGCCAGTATGAGCTCGGTCAGCACTGAAGCTTTCTTT.

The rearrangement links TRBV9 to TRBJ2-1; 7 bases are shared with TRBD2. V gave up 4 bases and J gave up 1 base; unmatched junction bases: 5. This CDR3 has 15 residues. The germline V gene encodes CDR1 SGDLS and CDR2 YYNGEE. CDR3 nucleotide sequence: TGTGCCAGCAGCCCCCGACTAGCATCCTACAATGAGCAGTTCTTC. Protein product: CASSPRLASYNEQFF.

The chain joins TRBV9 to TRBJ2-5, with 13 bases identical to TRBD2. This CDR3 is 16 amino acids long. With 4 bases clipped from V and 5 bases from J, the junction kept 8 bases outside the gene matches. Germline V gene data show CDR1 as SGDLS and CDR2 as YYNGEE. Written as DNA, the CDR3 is TGTGCCAGCAGCACGGGACTAGCGGGATTCCGGGAGACCCAGTACTTC. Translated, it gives CASSTGLAGFRETQYF.

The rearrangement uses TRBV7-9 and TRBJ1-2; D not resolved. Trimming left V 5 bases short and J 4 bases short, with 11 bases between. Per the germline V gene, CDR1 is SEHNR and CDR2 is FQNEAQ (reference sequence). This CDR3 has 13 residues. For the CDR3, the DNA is TGTGCCAGCAGCCACACTGAAACCTATGGCTACACCTTC. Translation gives CASSHTETYGYTF.

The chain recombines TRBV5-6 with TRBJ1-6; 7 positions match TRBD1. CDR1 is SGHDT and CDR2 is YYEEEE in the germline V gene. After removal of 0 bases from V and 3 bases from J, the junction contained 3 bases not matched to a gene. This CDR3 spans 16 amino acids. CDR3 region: CASSLEGGLYNSPLHF. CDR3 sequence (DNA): TGTGCCAGCAGCTTGGAAGGGGGCCTCTATAATTCACCCCTCCACTTT.